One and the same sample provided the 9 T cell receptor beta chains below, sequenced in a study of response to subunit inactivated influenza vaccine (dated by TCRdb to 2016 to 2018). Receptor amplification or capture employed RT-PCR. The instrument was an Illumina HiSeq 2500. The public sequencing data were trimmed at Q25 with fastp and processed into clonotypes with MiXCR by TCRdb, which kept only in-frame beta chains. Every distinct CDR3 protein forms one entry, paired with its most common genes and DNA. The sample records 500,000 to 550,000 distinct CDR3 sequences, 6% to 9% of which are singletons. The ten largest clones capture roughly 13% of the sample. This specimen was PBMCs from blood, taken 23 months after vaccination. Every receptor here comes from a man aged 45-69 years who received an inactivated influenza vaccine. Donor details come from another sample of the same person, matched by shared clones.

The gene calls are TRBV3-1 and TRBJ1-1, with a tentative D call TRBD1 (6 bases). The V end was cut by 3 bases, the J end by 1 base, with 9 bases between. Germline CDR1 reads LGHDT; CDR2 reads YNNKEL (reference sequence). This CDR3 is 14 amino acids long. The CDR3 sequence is CASSHGQKNTEAFF. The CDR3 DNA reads TGTGCCAGCAGCCACGGACAGAAGAACACTGAAGCTTTCTTT. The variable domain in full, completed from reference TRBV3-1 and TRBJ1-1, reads DTAVSQTPKYLVTQMGNDKSIKCEQNLGHDTMYWYKQDSKKFLKIMFSYNNKELIINETVPNRFSPKSPDKAHLNLHINSLELGDSAVYFCASSHGQKNTEAFFGQGTRLTVV.

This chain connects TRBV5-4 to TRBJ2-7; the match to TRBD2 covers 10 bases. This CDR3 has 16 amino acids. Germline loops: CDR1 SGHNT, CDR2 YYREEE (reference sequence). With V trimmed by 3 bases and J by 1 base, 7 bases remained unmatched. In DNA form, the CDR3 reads TGTGCCAGCAGCTCGGGGACTAGCGCAAAATCCTACGAGCAGTACTTC. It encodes CASSSGTSAKSYEQYF. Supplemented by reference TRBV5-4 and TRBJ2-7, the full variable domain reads ETGVTQSPTHLIKTRGQQVTLRCSSQSGHNTVSWYQQALGQGPQFIFQYYREEENGRGNFPPRFSGLQFPNYSSELNVNALELDDSALYLCASSSGTSAKSYEQYFGPGTRLTVT.

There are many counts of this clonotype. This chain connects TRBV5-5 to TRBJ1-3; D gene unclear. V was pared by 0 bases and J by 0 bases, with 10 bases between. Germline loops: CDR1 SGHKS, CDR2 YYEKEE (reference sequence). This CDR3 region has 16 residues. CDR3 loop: CASSLARISSGNTIYF. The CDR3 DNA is TGTGCCAGCAGCTTGGCCCGAATAAGCTCTGGAAACACCATATATTTT.

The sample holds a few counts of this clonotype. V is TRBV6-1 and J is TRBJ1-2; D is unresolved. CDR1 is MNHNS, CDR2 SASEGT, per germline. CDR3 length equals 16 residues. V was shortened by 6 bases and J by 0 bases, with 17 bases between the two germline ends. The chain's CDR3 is CASRPGRDLANYGYTF. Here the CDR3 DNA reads TGTGCCAGCAGACCTGGACGTGACCTAGCTAACTATGGCTACACCTTC.

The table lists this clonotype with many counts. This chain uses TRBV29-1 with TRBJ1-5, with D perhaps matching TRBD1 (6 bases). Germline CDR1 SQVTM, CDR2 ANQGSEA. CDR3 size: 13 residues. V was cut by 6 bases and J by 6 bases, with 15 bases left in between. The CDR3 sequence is CSVGEGGLQPQHF. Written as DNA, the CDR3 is TGCAGCGTAGGGGAGGGGGGGCTTCAGCCCCAGCATTTT.

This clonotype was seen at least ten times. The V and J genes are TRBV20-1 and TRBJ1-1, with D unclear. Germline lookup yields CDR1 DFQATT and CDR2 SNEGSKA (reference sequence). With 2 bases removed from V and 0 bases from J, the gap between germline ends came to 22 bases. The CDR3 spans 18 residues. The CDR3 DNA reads TGCAGTGCTAGAATCGTACAGCCTGGAGGCCACATGAACACTGAAGCTTTCTTT. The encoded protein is CSARIVQPGGHMNTEAFF.

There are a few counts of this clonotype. As DNA, the CDR3 is TGTGCCAGCAGCTTAGGGGACAGGACAATGGGGGAGACCCAGTACTTC. This codes for CASSLGDRTMGETQYF. This chain links TRBV7-2 with TRBJ2-5; 8 bases line up with TRBD1. Per the germline V gene, CDR1 is SGHTA and CDR2 is FQGNSA. The trim removed 1 base at V and 5 bases at J, leaving 9 bases unmatched. The CDR3 loop spans 16 amino acids.

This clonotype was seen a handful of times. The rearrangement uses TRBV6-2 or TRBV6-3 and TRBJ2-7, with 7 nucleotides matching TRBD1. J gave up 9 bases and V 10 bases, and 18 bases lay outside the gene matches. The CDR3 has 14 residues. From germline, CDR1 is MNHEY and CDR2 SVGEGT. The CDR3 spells CATAPGDSGRPQYF. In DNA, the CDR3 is TGTGCCACCGCACCTGGGGACAGCGGACGACCGCAGTACTTC.

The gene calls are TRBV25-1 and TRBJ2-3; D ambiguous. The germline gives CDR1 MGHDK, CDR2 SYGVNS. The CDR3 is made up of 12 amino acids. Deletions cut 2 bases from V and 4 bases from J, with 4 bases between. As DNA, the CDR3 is TGTGCCAGCAGTGAAAACGCAGATACGCAGTATTTT. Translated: CASSENADTQYF. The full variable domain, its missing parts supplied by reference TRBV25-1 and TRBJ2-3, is EADIYQTPRYLVIGTGKKITLECSQTMGHDKMYWYQQDPGMELHLIHYSYGVNSTEKGDLSSESTVSRIRTEHFPLTLESARPSHTSQYLCASSENADTQYFGPGTRLTVL.